This note documents a single T cell receptor (beta chain) sequence. Assay used: immunoSEQ multiplex PCR; TCRdb lists only in-frame clones, some missing. The sample holds over 2 million clones, just under 95% seen once. The entry originates in a study of shared clonotypes between healthy human individuals. Study summary: Each donor had three CD4 naive, three CD4 memory, two CD8 naive and one CD8 memory plate.

Selected positively for CCR7 and CD45RO-negative, naive CD8 cells excluded terminally differentiated effector memory CD45RA+ cells. V lost 6 bases and J 0 bases, leaving 10 bases between the germline ends. CDR1 is SGHAT, CDR2 FQNNGV, per germline. This CDR3 contains 14 residues. The TCR originated in a man aged 18-30 years in good health. The V call is TRBV11-2, the J call TRBJ2-3; D could derive from TRBD1 or TRBD2 (6 bases each). The sequenced material came from naive CD8+ T cells sorted from blood. The CDR3 here is CASREGGSTDTQYF. CDR3 bases: TGTGCCAGCAGAGAGGGGGGAAGCACAGATACGCAGTATTTT.